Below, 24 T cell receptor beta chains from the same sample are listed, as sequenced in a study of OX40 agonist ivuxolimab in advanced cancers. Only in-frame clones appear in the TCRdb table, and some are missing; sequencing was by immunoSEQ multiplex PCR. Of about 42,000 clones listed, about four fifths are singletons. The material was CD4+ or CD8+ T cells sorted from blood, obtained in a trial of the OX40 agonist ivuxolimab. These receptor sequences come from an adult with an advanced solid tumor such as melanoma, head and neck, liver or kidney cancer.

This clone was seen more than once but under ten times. This CDR3 is CASSYGQSQPQHF. Here the CDR3 DNA reads TGTGCCAGCAGTTACGGACAGTCTCAGCCCCAGCATTTT. The J gene is TRBJ1-5, the V gene TRBV6-5; TRBD1 is a possible D gene (6 bases). V lost 2 bases and J 6 bases, leaving 8 bases between the germline ends. CDR1 and CDR2 from the germline V gene are MNHEY and SVGAGI. The CDR3 has 13 amino acids.

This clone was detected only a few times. This CDR3 reads CASSQVQGRGTGELFF. For the CDR3, the DNA is TGCGCCAGCAGCCAAGTTCAGGGGCGCGGCACCGGGGAGCTGTTTTTT. The V gene is TRBV4-1, the J gene TRBJ2-2; tentative D call: TRBD1 (6 bases). This CDR3 is 16 amino acids long. Trimming took 1 base from V and 4 from J, leaving 13 bases between them. Germline assignment: CDR1 MGHRA and CDR2 YSYEKL.

DNA for the CDR3: TGTGCCAGTAGTAGGGGGCCAGCAACTAATGAAAAACTGTTTTTT. Translating it yields CASSRGPATNEKLFF. The J gene is TRBJ1-4, the V gene TRBV19, with D possibly matching TRBD1 (6 bases). Trimming shortened V by 4 bases and J by 0 bases, and 9 bases separated the two germline ends. The CDR3 length is 15 residues. Germline CDR1 reads LNHDA; CDR2 reads SQIVND (reference sequence).

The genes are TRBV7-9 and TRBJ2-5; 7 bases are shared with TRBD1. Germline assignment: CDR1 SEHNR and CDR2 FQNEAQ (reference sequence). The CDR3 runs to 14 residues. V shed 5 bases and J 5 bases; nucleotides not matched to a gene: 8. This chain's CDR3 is CASSATTGWETQYF. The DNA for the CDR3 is TGTGCCAGCAGCGCCACGACAGGGTGGGAGACCCAGTACTTC.

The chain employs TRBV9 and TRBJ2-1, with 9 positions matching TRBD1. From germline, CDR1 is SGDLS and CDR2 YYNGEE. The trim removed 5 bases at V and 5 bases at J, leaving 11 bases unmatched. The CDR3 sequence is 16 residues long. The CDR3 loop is CASRKGTGSFDNEQFF. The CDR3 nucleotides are TGTGCCAGCAGGAAAGGGACAGGGAGTTTCGACAATGAGCAGTTCTTC.

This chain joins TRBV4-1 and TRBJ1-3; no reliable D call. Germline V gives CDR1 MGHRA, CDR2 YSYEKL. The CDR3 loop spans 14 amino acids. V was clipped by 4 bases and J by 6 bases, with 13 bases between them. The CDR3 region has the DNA TGCGCCAGCAGCCGAGGGATTCGAGAAAACACCATATATTTT. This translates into CASSRGIRENTIYF.

The CDR3 spells CASSRTGGEQYF. CDR3 coding DNA: TGTGCCAGCAGCCGGACAGGAGGCGAGCAGTACTTC. This sequence joins TRBV5-6 and TRBJ2-7, with 7 bases lining up with TRBD1. Per germline, CDR1 SGHDT and CDR2 YYEEEE. The CDR3 has 12 amino acids. Trimming cost V 4 bases and J 6 bases; bases outside gene matches: 4.

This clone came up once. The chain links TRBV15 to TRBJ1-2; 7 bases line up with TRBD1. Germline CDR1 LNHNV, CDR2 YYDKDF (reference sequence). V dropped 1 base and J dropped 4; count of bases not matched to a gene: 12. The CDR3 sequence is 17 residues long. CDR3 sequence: CATSRGNSQGLVYGYTF. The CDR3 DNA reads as TGTGCCACCAGCAGAGGGAATTCACAGGGGCTCGTCTATGGCTACACCTTC.

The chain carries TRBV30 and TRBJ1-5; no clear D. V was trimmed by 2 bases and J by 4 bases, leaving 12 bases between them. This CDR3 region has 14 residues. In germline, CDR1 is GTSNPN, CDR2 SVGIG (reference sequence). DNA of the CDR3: TGTGCCTGGAGTTCGGGGATGAAGAATCAGCCCCAGCATTTT. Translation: CAWSSGMKNQPQHF. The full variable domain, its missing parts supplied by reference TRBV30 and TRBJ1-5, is SQTIHQWPATLVQPVGSPLSLECTVEGTSNPNLYWYRQAAGRGLQLLFYSVGIGQISSEVPQNLSASRPQDRQFILSSKKLLLSDSGFYLCAWSSGMKNQPQHFGDGTRLSIL.

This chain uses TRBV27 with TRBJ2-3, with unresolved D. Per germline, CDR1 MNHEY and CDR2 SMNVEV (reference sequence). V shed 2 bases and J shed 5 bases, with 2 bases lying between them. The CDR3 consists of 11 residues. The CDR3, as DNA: TGTGCCAGCAGTTTAGGAGATACGCAGTATTTT. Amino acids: CASSLGDTQYF.

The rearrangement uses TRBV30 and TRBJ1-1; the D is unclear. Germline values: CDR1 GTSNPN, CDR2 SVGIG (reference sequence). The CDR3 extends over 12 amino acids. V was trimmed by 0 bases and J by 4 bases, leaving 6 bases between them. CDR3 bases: TGTGCCTGGAGTGTCTCTTCCACTGAAGCTTTCTTT. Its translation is CAWSVSSTEAFF.

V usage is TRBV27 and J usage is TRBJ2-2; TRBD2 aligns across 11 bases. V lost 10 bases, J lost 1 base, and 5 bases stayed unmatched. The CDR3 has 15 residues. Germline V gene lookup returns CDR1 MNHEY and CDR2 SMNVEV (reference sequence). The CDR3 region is CATHGLAGNTGELFF. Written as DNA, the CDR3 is TGTGCCACACATGGACTAGCGGGGAACACCGGGGAGCTGTTTTTT.

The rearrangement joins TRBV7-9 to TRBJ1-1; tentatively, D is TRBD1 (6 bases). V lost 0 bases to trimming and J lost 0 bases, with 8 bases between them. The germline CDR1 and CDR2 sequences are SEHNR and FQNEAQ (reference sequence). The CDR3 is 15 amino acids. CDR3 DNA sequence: TGTGCCAGCAGCTTAGCCAGGGACATGAACACTGAAGCTTTCTTT. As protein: CASSLARDMNTEAFF.

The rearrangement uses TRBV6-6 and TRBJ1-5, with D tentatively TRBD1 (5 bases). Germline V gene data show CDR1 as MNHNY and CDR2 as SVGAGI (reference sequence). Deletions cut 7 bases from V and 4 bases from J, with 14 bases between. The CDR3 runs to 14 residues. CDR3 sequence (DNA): TGTGCCAGCACTCGATGGGCAGGGAATCAGCCCCAGCATTTT. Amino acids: CASTRWAGNQPQHF.

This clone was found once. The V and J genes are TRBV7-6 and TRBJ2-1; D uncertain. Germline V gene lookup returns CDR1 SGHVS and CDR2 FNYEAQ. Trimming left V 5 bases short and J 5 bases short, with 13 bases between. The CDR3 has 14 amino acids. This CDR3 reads CASSGRYYDNEQFF. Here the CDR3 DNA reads TGTGCCAGCAGCGGTAGGTACTACGACAATGAGCAGTTCTTC.

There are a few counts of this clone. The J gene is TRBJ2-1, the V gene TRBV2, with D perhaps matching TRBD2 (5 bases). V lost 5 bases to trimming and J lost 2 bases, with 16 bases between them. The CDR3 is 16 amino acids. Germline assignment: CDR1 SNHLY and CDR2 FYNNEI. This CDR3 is CASSRTRNSPYNEQFF. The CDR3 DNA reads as TGTGCCAGCAGTAGAACTAGAAATTCACCCTACAATGAGCAGTTCTTC.

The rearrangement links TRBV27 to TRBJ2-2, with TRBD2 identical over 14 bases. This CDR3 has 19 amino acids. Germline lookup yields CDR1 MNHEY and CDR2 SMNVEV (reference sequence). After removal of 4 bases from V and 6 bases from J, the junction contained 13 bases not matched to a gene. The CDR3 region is CASSYGTGLAGAGAGELFF. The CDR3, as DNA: TGTGCCAGCAGTTACGGGACGGGACTAGCGGGAGCCGGGGCCGGGGAGCTGTTTTTT.

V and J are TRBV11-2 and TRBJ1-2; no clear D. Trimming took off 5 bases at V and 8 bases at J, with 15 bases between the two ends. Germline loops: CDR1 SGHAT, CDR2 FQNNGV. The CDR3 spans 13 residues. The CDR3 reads CASSTSTGLGYTF. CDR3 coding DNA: TGTGCCAGCAGCACGAGTACGGGTTTGGGCTACACCTTC.

CDR3 nucleotides: TGTGCCAGCTCGGGGGGCGTTTATCCCTACGAGCAGTACTTC. It specifies CASSGGVYPYEQYF. The chain carries TRBV6-5 and TRBJ2-7; D perhaps matches TRBD2 (7 bases). V shed 8 bases and J shed 2 bases, with 16 bases lying between them. The CDR3 sequence is 14 residues long. Germline assignment: CDR1 MNHEY and CDR2 SVGAGI.

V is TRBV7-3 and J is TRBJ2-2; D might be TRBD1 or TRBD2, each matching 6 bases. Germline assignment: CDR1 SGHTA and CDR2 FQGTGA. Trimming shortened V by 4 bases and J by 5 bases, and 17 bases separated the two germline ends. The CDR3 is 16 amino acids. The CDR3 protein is CASSSSPGAGTGELFF. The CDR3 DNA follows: TGTGCCAGCAGCTCTTCTCCGGGGGCGGGAACCGGGGAGCTGTTTTTT. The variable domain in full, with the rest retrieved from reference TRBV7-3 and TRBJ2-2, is GAGVSQTPSNKVTEKGKYVELRCDPISGHTALYWYRQSLGQGPEFLIYFQGTGAADDSGLPNDRFFAVRPEGSVSTLKIQRTERGDSAVYLCASSSSPGAGTGELFFGEGSRLTVL.

The CDR3 region is CAWTLSPETGNTIYF. The CDR3 DNA follows: TGTGCCTGGACCCTGTCCCCCGAGACTGGAAACACCATATATTTT. The gene calls are TRBV30 and TRBJ1-3; no definite D call. Trimming took off 4 bases at V and 2 bases at J, with 15 bases between the two ends. From germline, CDR1 is GTSNPN and CDR2 SVGIG (reference sequence). This CDR3 is 15 amino acids long. The whole variable domain, filled in from reference TRBV30 and TRBJ1-3, reads SQTIHQWPATLVQPVGSPLSLECTVEGTSNPNLYWYRQAAGRGLQLLFYSVGIGQISSEVPQNLSASRPQDRQFILSSKKLLLSDSGFYLCAWTLSPETGNTIYFGEGSWLTVV.

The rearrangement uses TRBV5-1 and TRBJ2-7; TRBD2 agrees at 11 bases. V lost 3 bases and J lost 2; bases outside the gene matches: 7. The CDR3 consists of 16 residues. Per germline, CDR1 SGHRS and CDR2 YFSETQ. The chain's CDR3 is CASSSQTSGGTYEQYF. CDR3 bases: TGCGCCAGCAGCTCCCAAACTAGCGGGGGAACCTACGAGCAGTACTTC.

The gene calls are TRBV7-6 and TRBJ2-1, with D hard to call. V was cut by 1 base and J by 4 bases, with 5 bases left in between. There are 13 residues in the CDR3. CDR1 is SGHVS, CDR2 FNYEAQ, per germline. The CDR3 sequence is CASSLVLYNEQFF. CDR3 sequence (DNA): TGTGCCAGCAGCTTAGTCCTTTACAATGAGCAGTTCTTC.

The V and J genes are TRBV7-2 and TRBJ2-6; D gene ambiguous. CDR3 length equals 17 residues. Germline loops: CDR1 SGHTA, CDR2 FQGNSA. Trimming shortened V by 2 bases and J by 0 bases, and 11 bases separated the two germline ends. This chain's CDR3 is CASSLQLLGSGANVLTF. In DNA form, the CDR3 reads TGTGCCAGCAGCTTACAACTGCTTGGCTCTGGGGCCAACGTCCTGACTTTC.